These 13 T cell receptor beta chains share one sample of origin, sequenced in a study of blood T cell repertoires in COVID-19. Repertoires were generated with immunoSEQ multiplex PCR, while TCRdb's copy carries only in-frame clones and drops some. Altogether about 160,000 clones are present, roughly nine tenths being singletons, with the ten largest covering about 4.2%. Specimen: peripheral blood. The receptors here all came from a woman in her sixties with active or convalescent COVID-19.

This clone was counted once. The rearrangement joins TRBV6-2 or TRBV6-3 to TRBJ2-2; 9 bases agree with TRBD1. The length of the CDR3 is 16 residues. Trimming at V came to 4 bases and at J to 7 bases, leaving 10 bases not matched to a gene. Germline V lookup: CDR1 MNHEY, CDR2 SVGEGT. The CDR3 sequence is CASSFFNRGQSGELFF. In nucleotides, the CDR3 is TGTGCCAGCAGTTTTTTCAACAGGGGGCAGAGCGGGGAGCTGTTTTTT.

The gene calls are TRBV10-3 and TRBJ1-3; TRBD1 might be the D (5 bases). The CDR3 consists of 12 residues. Trimming removed 6 bases at V and 2 bases at J, with 5 bases between. Germline-derived CDR1 and CDR2 are ENHRY and SYGVKD. Here the CDR3 reads CAISRAGNTIYF. The CDR3 nucleotides are TGTGCCATCAGCAGGGCTGGAAACACCATATATTTT.

The V gene is TRBV4-3, the J gene TRBJ2-7; TRBD1 might be the D (5 bases). The length of the CDR3 is 16 residues. V was cut by 0 bases and J by 4 bases, with 16 bases left in between. Looked up from germline, CDR1 is LGHNA and CDR2 is YSLEER. CDR3 in amino acids: CASSQDSRGHGYEQYF. Written as DNA, the CDR3 is TGCGCCAGCAGCCAAGATTCAAGGGGTCATGGGTACGAGCAGTACTTC.

The CDR3 loop is CASSTQGKGYEQYF. CDR3 DNA: TGTGCCAGCAGCACTCAGGGAAAAGGGTACGAGCAGTACTTC. This chain joins TRBV6-5 and TRBJ2-7, with a possible D match to TRBD1 (5 bases). There are 14 residues in the CDR3. The ends were cut back, 6 bases at V and 4 bases at J, with 16 bases in the middle. Germline V gene data show CDR1 as MNHEY and CDR2 as SVGAGI.

The chain recombines TRBV9 with TRBJ2-7, with 7 bases aligning to TRBD1. Trimming removed 4 bases from V and 3 bases from J; junction bases left unmatched: 4. Germline lookup yields CDR1 SGDLS and CDR2 YYNGEE. This CDR3 comprises 13 residues. The CDR3 sequence is CASSRGDSYEQYF. The CDR3 nucleotides are TGTGCCAGCAGCAGAGGGGACAGCTACGAGCAGTACTTC.

A word on this clone: Germline is not matched at one junction end, which may reflect a read error. The chain recombines TRBV2 with TRBJ1-1; 10 bases match TRBD1. CDR1 and CDR2 (germline): SNHLY, FYNNEI. This CDR3 region has 15 residues. CDR3 region: CASIEGQGVGTEAFF. DNA for the CDR3: TGTGCCAGCATTGAAGGACAGGGGGTGGGCACTGAAGCTTTCTTT.

This chain's CDR3 is CASSLNLQETQYF. As DNA, the CDR3 is TGCGCCAGCAGCTTGAACTTGCAAGAGACCCAGTACTTC. The rearrangement links TRBV5-1 to TRBJ2-5, with D uncertain. V dropped 1 base and J dropped 2 bases, with 6 bases sitting between them. Germline V CDR1 and CDR2: SGHRS, YFSETQ. This CDR3 has 13 residues.

The rearrangement uses TRBV7-9 and TRBJ2-7, with 10 nucleotides matching TRBD1. The CDR3 is made up of 15 amino acids. CDR1 and CDR2 from the germline V gene are SEHNR and FQNEAQ (reference sequence). V shed 4 bases and J 3 bases; nucleotides not matched to a gene: 6. The CDR3 sequence: CASSSDRGISYEQYF. CDR3 nucleotide sequence: TGTGCCAGCAGCTCGGACAGGGGGATAAGCTACGAGCAGTACTTC.

The chain combines TRBV7-2 with TRBJ2-1; 12 bases line up with TRBD2. The CDR3 length is 15 residues. Germline CDR1 SGHTA, CDR2 FQGNSA. After removal of 5 bases from V and 7 bases from J, the junction contained 6 bases not matched to a gene. Here the CDR3 reads CASSPLAGGRNEQFF. In DNA form, the CDR3 reads TGTGCCAGCAGCCCCCTAGCGGGGGGGCGGAATGAGCAGTTCTTC.

The V call is TRBV10-3, the J call TRBJ1-4, with 10 bases aligning to TRBD1. This CDR3 region has 14 residues. Trimming cost V 2 bases and J 6 bases; bases outside gene matches: 0. The germline V gene encodes CDR1 ENHRY and CDR2 SYGVKD. The CDR3 nucleotides read TGTGCCATCAGTGAGGGACAGGGGGATGAAAAACTGTTTTTT. Its translation is CAISEGQGDEKLFF.

V and J are TRBV19 and TRBJ2-2, with 12 bases fitting TRBD2. Germline assignment: CDR1 LNHDA and CDR2 SQIVND (reference sequence). With V trimmed by 0 bases and J by 4 bases, 3 bases remained unmatched. CDR3 length: 17 residues. The CDR3 DNA reads TGTGCCAGTAGTATAGATGGGACTAGCGGGCGCACCGGGGAGCTGTTTTTT. Protein product: CASSIDGTSGRTGELFF.

This chain links TRBV7-2 with TRBJ2-3; TRBD2 is a possible D gene (6 bases). Germline CDR1 is SGHTA and CDR2 is FQGNSA. The V and J ends lost 4 bases and 4 bases respectively, with 15 bases between them. This CDR3 has 15 amino acids. Here the CDR3 reads CASSSRGDWADTQYF. In DNA form, the CDR3 reads TGTGCCAGCAGCTCCCGCGGGGACTGGGCAGATACGCAGTATTTT. Based on the CDR3 plus reference TRBV7-2 and TRBJ2-3, the full variable domain is GAGVSQSPSNKVTEKGKDVELRCDPISGHTALYWYRQSLGQGLEFLIYFQGNSAPDKSGLPSDRFSAERTGGSVSTLTIQRTQQEDSAVYLCASSSRGDWADTQYFGPGTRLTVL.

CDR3 DNA: TGTGCCATCAGTACCCGGGACAGTTCCGGAGGCTACACCTTC. Protein sequence: CAISTRDSSGGYTF. V usage is TRBV10-3 and J usage is TRBJ1-2, with TRBD1 identical over 7 bases. V was clipped by 5 bases and J by 8 bases; unmatched bases: 11. There are 14 residues in the CDR3. Germline CDR1 reads ENHRY; CDR2 reads SYGVKD.